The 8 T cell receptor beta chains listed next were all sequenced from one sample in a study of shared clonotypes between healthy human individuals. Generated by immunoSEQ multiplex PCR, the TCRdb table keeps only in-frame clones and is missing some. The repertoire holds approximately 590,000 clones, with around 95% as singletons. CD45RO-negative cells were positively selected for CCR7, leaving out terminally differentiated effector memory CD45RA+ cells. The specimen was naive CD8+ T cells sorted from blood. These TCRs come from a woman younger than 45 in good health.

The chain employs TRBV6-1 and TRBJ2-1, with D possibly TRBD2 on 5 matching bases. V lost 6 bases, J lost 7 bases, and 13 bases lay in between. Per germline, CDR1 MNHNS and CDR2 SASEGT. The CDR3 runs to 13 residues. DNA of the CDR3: TGTGCCAGCAGGGCCGGGGTCTGGAATGAGCAGTTCTTC. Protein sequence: CASRAGVWNEQFF.

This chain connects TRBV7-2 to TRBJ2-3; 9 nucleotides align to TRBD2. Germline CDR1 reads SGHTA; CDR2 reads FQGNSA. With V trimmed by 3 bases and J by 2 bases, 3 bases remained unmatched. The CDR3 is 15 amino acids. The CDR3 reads CASSFKREATDTQYF. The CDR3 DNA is TGTGCCAGCAGCTTTAAGCGGGAGGCCACAGATACGCAGTATTTT. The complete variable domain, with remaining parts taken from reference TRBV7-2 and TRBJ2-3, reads GAGVSQSPSNKVTEKGKDVELRCDPISGHTALYWYRQSLGQGLEFLIYFQGNSAPDKSGLPSDRFSAERTGGSVSTLTIQRTQQEDSAVYLCASSFKREATDTQYFGPGTRLTVL.

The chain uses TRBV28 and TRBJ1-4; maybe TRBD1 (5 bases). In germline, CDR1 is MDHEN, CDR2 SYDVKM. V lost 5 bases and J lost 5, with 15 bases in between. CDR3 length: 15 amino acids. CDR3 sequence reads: CASSQGWRDNEKLFF. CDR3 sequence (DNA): TGTGCCAGCAGTCAAGGTTGGAGGGACAATGAAAAACTGTTTTTT. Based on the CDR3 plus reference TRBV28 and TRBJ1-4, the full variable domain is DVKVTQSSRYLVKRTGEKVFLECVQDMDHENMFWYRQDPGLGLRLIYFSYDVKMKEKGDIPEGYSVSREKKERFSLILESASTNQTSMYLCASSQGWRDNEKLFFGSGTQLSVL.

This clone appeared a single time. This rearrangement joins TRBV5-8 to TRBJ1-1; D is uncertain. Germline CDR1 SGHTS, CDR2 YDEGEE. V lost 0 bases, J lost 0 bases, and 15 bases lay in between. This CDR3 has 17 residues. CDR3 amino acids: CASSLASWAGMNTEAFF. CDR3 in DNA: TGTGCCAGCAGCTTGGCCTCTTGGGCAGGCATGAACACTGAAGCTTTCTTT.

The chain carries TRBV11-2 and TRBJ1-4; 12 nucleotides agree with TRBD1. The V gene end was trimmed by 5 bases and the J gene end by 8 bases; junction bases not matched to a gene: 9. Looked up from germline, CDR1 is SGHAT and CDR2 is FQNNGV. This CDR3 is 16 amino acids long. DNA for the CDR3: TGTGCCAGCAGCCCCGGGACAGGGGGCATAGAGGAAAAACTGTTTTTT. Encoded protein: CASSPGTGGIEEKLFF.

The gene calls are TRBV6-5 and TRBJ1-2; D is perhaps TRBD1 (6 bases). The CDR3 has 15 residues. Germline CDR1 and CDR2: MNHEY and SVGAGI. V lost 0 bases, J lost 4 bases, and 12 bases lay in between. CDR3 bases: TGTGCCAGCAGTTACTCGCCGGGGGCGGGCTATGGCTACACCTTC. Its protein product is CASSYSPGAGYGYTF.

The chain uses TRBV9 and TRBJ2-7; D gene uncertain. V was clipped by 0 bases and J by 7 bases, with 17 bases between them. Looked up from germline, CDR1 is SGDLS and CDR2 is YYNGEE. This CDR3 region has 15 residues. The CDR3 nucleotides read TGTGCCAGCAGCGTAGGAACAGCCTCCGTGGGGGAGCAGTACTTC. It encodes CASSVGTASVGEQYF.

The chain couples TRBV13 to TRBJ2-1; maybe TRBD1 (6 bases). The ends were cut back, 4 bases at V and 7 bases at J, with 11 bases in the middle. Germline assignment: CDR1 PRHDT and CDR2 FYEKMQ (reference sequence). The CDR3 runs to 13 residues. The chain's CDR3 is CASSSGALNEQFF. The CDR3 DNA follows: TGTGCCAGCAGCTCAGGGGCCCTAAATGAGCAGTTCTTC.